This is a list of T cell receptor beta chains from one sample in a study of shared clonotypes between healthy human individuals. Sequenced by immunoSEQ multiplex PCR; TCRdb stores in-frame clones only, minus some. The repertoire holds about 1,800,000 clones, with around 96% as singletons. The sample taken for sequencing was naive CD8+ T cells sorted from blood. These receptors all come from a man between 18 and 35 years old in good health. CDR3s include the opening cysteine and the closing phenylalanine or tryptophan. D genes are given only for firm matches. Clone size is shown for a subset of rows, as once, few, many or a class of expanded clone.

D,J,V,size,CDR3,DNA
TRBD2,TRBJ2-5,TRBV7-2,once,CASSFLTSGRGETQYF,TGTGCCAGCAGCTTCCTCACTAGCGGGAGAGGGGAGACCCAGTACTTC
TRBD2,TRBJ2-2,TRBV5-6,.,CASSLEREGPTGELFF,TGTGCCAGCAGCTTAGAGCGGGAGGGCCCCACCGGGGAGCTGTTTTTT
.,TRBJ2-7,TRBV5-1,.,CASSVLWGVYEQYF,TGCGCCAGCAGCGTCCTCTGGGGCGTCTACGAGCAGTACTTC
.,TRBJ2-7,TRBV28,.,CASSLRGRWYEQYF,TGTGCCAGCAGTTTAAGGGGAAGGTGGTACGAGCAGTACTTC
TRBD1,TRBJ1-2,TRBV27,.,CASSLTGGPWGYTF,TGTGCCAGCAGTTTGACAGGGGGGCCGTGGGGCTACACCTTC
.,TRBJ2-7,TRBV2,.,CASSEVWNDAGYF,TGTGCCAGCAGTGAAGTCTGGAACGACGCGGGGTACTTC
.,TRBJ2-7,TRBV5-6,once,CASSASEYEQYF,TGTGCCAGCAGCGCCTCCGAGTACGAGCAGTACTTC
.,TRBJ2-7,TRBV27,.,CASRSGLRYEQYF,TGTGCCAGCAGGTCAGGGTTGAGGTACGAGCAGTACTTC
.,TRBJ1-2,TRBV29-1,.,CSVEDFGGFDYGYTF,TGCAGCGTTGAAGATTTCGGGGGCTTTGACTATGGCTACACCTTC
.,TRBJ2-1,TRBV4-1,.,CASSQEDQGLLNEQFF,TGCGCCAGCAGCCAAGAGGACCAGGGGCTCCTGAATGAGCAGTTCTTC
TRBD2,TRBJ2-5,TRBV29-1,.,CSVVPSGETQYF,TGCAGCGTTGTTCCTAGCGGTGAGACCCAGTACTTC
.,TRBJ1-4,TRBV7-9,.,CASRTDNEKLFF,TGTGCCAGCAGGACGGATAATGAAAAACTGTTTTTT
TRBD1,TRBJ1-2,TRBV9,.,CASSGENQQGAWGYTF,TGTGCCAGCAGCGGAGAGAACCAACAGGGGGCCTGGGGCTACACCTTC
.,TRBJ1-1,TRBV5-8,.,CASSTAGPNRAFF,TGTGCCAGCAGCACCGCTGGACCCAATCGGGCTTTCTTT
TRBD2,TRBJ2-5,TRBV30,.,CAWSPSGSETQYF,TGTGCCTGGAGTCCTAGCGGGAGTGAGACCCAGTACTTC
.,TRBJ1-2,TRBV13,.,CASSLGPEDGYTF,TGTGCCAGCAGCTTAGGCCCAGAAGATGGCTACACCTTC
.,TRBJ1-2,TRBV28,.,CASSSSFLNYGYTF,TGTGCCAGCAGCTCCTCGTTCCTTAACTATGGCTACACCTTC
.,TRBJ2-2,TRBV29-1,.,CSAPQQNTGELFF,TGCAGCGCCCCCCAACAGAACACCGGGGAGCTGTTTTTT
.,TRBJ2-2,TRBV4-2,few,CASSHVLGPGELFF,TGTGCCAGCAGCCATGTTCTAGGGCCCGGGGAGCTGTTTTTT
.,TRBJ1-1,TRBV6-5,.,CASSYNGAEAFF,TGTGCCAGCAGTTACAACGGGGCTGAAGCTTTCTTT
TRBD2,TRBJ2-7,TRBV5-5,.,CASSNTLAGWYEQYF,TGTGCCAGCAGCAACACTTTAGCGGGCTGGTACGAGCAGTACTTC
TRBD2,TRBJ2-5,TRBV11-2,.,CASSLDGPTSGSKETQYF,TGTGCCAGCAGCTTAGATGGGCCGACTAGCGGCTCCAAAGAGACCCAGTACTTC
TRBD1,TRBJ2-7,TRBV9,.,CASSLGQGNTYEQYF,TGTGCCAGCAGCTTAGGACAGGGCAATACCTACGAGCAGTACTTC
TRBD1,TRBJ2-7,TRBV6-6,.,CASTWDRETEQYF,TGTGCCAGCACCTGGGACAGGGAAACCGAGCAGTACTTC